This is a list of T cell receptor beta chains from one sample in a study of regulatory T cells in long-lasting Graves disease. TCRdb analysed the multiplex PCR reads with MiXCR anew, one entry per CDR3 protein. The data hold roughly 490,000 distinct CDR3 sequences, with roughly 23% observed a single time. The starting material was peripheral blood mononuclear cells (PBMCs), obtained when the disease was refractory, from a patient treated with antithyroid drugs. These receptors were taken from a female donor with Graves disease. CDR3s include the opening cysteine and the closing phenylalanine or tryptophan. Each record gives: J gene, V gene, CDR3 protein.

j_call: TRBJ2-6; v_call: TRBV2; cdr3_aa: CASRAGRGASNVLTF
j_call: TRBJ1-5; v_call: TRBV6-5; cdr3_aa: CASSYQDRRSNQPQHF
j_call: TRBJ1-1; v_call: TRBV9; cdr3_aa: CASSVPGNTEAFF
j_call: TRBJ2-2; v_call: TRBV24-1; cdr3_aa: CATGFDRRGANTGELFF
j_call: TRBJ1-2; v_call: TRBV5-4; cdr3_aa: CASSFVSGGYDGYTF
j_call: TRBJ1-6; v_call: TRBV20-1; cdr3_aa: CSASKGGRESPLHF
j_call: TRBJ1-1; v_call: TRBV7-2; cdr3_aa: CASSLEVVVMNTEAFF
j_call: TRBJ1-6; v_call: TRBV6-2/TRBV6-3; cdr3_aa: CASSERRDRVSPLHF
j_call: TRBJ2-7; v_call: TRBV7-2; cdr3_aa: CASSPRGHEQYF
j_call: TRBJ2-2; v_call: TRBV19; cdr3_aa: CASRDRERTGELFF
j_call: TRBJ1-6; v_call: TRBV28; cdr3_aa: CASSLGTGPLLVPDNSPLHF
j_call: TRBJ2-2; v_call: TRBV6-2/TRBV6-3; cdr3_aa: CASSYSSFPGAELINTGELFF
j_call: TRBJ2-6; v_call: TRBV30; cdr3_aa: CAWSPGSGANVLTF
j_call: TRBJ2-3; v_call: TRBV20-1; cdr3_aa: CSARLAGRTDTQYF
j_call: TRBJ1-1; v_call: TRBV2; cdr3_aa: CASSSWGNTEAFF